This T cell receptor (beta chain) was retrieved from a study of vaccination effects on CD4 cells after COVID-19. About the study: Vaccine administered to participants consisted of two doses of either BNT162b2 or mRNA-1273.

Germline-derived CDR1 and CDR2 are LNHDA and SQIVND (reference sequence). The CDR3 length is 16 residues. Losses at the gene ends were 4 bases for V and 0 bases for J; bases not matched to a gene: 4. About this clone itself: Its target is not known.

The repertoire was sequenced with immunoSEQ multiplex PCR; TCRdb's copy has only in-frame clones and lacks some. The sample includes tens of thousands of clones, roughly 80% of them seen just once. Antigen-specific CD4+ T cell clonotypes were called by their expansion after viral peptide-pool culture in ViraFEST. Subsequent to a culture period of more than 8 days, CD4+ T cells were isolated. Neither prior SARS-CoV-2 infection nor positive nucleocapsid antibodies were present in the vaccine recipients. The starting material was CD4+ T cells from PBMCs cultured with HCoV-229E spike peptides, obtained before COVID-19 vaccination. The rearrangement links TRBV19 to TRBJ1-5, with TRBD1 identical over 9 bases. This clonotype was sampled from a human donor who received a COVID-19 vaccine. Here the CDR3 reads CASSRDRVDSNQPQHF. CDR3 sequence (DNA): TGTGCCAGTAGTAGGGACAGGGTGGATAGCAATCAGCCCCAGCATTTT.